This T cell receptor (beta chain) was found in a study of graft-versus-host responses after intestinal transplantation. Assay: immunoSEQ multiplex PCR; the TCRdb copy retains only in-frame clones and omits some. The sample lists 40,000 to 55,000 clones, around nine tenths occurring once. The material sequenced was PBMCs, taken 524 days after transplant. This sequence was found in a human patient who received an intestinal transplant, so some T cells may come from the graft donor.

The CDR3 spells CASSLLSLPEQYF. CDR3 nucleotide sequence: TGTGCCAGCAGCTTACTGTCCCTACCCGAGCAGTACTTC. The chain combines TRBV7-9 with TRBJ2-7; D unclear. The CDR3 sequence is 13 residues long. The germline CDR1 and CDR2 sequences are SEHNR and FQNEAQ (reference sequence). The ends were cut back, 2 bases at V and 6 bases at J, with 11 bases in the middle. The variable domain in full, with the rest retrieved from reference TRBV7-9 and TRBJ2-7, is DTGVSQNPRHKITKRGQNVTFRCDPISEHNRLYWYRQTLGQGPEFLTYFQNEAQLEKSRLLSDRFSAERPKGSFSTLEIQRTEQGDSAMYLCASSLLSLPEQYFGPGTRLTVT.